The rows below give T cell receptor beta chains drawn from one sample of a study of control samples from healthy donors and cancer patients. Produced via immunoSEQ multiplex PCR; TCRdb's table is partial and in-frame only. The sample consists of roughly 98,000 clones, about four fifths of them appearing once. The sample taken for sequencing was blood. The receptors were gathered from a woman aged 60 to 75 in good health. CDR3s include the opening cysteine and the closing phenylalanine or tryptophan. D genes are given only for firm matches. Not every row has a clone size; where given, it reads once, few, many or a size class.

clone size,D gene,J gene,CDR3 length,V gene,CDR3 DNA,CDR3 protein
once,NA,TRBJ1-1,14,TRBV11-2,TGTGCCAGCATACCGTCCCCGGGGGCAGTTGAAGCTTTCTTT,CASIPSPGAVEAFF
NA,TRBD1,TRBJ1-6,14,TRBV27,TGTGCCAGCAGTTCCTGGACAGGGGGTTCACCCCTCCACTTT,CASSSWTGGSPLHF
NA,NA,TRBJ2-1,12,TRBV11-2,TGTGCCAGCAGCTTAGGTGCGGGTAAGCAGTTCTTC,CASSLGAGKQFF
once,NA,TRBJ1-5,14,TRBV19,TGTGCCAGTAGTATCTCCAGACAGTACAAGCCCCAGCATTTT,CASSISRQYKPQHF
NA,NA,TRBJ2-3,17,TRBV2,TGTGCCAGCATGGCGAAGGGACTGGGGTGTAGCACAGATACGCAGTATTTT,CASMAKGLGCSTDTQYF
NA,NA,TRBJ2-2,16,TRBV28,TGTGCCAGCAGTTTCGAGGCAGGGTTTGGACCCGGGGAGCTGTTTTTT,CASSFEAGFGPGELFF
NA,NA,TRBJ1-2,13,TRBV12-3/TRBV12-4,TGTGCCAGCAGTGCCTCGGCTAACTATGGCTACACCTTC,CASSASANYGYTF
NA,TRBD2,TRBJ2-3,15,TRBV2,TGTGCCAGCAGAACTAGCGGGGGGCCCCCAGATACGCAGTATTTT,CASRTSGGPPDTQYF
NA,TRBD1,TRBJ2-6,17,TRBV7-2,TGTGCCAGCAGCAAACCTCAGGGGGCCTTCGAGGCCAACGTCCTGACTTTC,CASSKPQGAFEANVLTF
NA,NA,TRBJ2-3,16,TRBV11-2,TGTGCCAGCAGCTTAGATCGAGCTAGCGGCACAGATACGCAGTATTTT,CASSLDRASGTDTQYF
NA,TRBD2,TRBJ2-7,16,TRBV18,TGTGCCAGCTCACCCGCTGGGACTAGCGGGAGTTACGAGCAGTACTTC,CASSPAGTSGSYEQYF
NA,TRBD1,TRBJ2-5,13,TRBV19,TGTGCCAGTAGTACACGACAGGGGGAGACCCAGTACTTC,CASSTRQGETQYF
NA,NA,TRBJ1-5,13,TRBV10-3,TGTGCCATCAGTGCAGGAATCAATCAGCCCCAGCATTTT,CAISAGINQPQHF
NA,TRBD2,TRBJ2-5,13,TRBV28,TGTGCCAGCATTACTAGCGGGAGTGAGACCCAGTACTTC,CASITSGSETQYF
NA,NA,TRBJ2-3,17,TRBV5-1,TGCGCCAGCAGCCACACTAGCAACGGCCTGGGCACAGATACGCAGTATTTT,CASSHTSNGLGTDTQYF
NA,NA,TRBJ2-7,16,TRBV5-1,TGCGCCAGCAGCTTGGCCTTCGGTTCGAGCTCCTACGAGCAGTACTTC,CASSLAFGSSSYEQYF
NA,NA,TRBJ2-7,14,TRBV5-1,TGCGCCAGCAGAGCGGAATTCCTCTCCTACGAGCAGTACTTC,CASRAEFLSYEQYF
NA,TRBD2,TRBJ2-2,19,TRBV19,TGTGCCAGTAGTATAGATTCCCTAGCGGGGGGGACAGGCACCGGGGAGCTGTTTTTT,CASSIDSLAGGTGTGELFF